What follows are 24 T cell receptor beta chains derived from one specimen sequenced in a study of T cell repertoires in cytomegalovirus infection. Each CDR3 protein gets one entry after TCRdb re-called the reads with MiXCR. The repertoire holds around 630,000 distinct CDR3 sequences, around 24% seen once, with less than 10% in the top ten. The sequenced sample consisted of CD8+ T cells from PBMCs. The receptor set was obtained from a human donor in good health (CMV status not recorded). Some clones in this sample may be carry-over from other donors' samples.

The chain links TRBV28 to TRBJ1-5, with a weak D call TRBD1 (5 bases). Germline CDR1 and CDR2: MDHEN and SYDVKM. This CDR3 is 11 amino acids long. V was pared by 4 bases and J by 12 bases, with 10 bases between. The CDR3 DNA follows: TGTGCCAGCAGTTCCCAGGGCGGCCAGCATTTT. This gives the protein CASSSQGGQHF. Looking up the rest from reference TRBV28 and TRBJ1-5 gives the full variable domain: DVKVTQSSRYLVKRTGEKVFLECVQDMDHENMFWYRQDPGLGLRLIYFSYDVKMKEKGDIPEGYSVSREKKERFSLILESASTNQTSMYLCASSSQGGQHFGDGTRLSIL.

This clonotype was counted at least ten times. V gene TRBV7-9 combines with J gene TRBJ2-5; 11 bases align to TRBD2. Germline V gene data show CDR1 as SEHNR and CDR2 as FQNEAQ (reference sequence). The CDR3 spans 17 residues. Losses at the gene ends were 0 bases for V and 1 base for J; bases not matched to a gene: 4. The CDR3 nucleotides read TGTGCCAGCAGCTTAGCCTCGGGACTAGCGGTCCAAGAGACCCAGTACTTC. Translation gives CASSLASGLAVQETQYF.

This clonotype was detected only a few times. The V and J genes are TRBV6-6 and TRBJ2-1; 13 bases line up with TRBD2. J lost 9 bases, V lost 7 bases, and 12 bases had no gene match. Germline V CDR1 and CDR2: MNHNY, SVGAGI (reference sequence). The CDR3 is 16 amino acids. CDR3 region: CASKQLAGGPKGEQFF. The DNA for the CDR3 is TGTGCCAGCAAGCAACTAGCGGGGGGGCCTAAGGGTGAGCAGTTCTTC.

CDR3 nucleotide sequence: TGTGCCAGCAGTGATTCGGGACAGGGTAACGAGCAGTACGTC. Its translation is CASSDSGQGNEQYV. The chain combines TRBV6-6 with TRBJ2-7, with TRBD1 matching 9 bases. V was pared by 5 bases and J by 5 bases, with 7 bases of the junction left unmatched. The V gene's germline CDR1 is MNHNY and CDR2 SVGAGI (reference sequence). The CDR3 totals 14 residues.

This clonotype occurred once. This chain's CDR3 is CASSDPTGGLNGYTF. The CDR3 DNA reads as TGTGCCAGCAGTGACCCGACAGGGGGATTAAATGGCTACACCTTC. The chain uses TRBV25-1 and TRBJ1-2; 9 nucleotides line up with TRBD1. V trimming: 3 bases; J trimming: 6 bases; junction bases outside the gene matches: 8. Germline lookup yields CDR1 MGHDK and CDR2 SYGVNS. The CDR3 loop spans 15 amino acids.

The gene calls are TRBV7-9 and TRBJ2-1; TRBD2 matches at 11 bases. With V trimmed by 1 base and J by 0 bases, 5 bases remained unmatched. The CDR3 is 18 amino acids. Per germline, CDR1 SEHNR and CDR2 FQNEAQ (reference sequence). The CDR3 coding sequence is TGTGCCAGCAGCTTAGGACTAGCGGGGTGGGCCTCCTACAATGAGCAGTTCTTC. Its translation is CASSLGLAGWASYNEQFF.

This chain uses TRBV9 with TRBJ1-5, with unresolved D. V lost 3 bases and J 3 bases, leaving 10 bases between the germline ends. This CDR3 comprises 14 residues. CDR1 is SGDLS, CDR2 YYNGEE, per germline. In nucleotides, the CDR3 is TGTGCCAGCAGCGAGGAGCAGACCAATCAGCCCCAGCATTTT. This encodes CASSEEQTNQPQHF.

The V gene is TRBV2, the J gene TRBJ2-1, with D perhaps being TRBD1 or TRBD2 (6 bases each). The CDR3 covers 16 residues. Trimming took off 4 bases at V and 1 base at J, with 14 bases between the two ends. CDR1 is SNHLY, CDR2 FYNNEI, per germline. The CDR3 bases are TGTGCCAGCAGTGTAATCCGGGGGCAGTCCTACAATGAGCAGTTCTTC. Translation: CASSVIRGQSYNEQFF.

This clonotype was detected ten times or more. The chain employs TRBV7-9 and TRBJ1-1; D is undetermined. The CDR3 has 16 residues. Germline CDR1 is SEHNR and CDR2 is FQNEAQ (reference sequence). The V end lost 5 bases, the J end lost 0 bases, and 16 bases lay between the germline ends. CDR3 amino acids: CASSPSSETMNTEAFF. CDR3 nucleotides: TGTGCCAGCAGCCCATCAAGTGAGACAATGAACACTGAAGCTTTCTTT.

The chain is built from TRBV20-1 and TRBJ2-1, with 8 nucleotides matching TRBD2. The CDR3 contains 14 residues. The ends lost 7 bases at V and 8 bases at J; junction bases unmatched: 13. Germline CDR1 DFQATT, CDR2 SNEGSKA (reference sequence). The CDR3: CSVVVAGPGDEQFF. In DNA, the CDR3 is TGCAGTGTTGTGGTAGCGGGGCCCGGGGATGAGCAGTTCTTC.

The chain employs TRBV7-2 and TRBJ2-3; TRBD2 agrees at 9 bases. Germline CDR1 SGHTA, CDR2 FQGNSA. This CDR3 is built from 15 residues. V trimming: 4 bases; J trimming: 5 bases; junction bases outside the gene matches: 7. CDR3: CASSSPWTSVDTQYF. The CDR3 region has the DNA TGTGCCAGCAGCTCCCCTTGGACTAGCGTAGATACGCAGTATTTT.

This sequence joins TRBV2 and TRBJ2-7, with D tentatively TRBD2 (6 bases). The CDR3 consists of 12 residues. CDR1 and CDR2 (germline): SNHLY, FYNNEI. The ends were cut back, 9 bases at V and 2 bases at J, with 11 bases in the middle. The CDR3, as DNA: TGTGCCAGTGGCGGGGAAGCCTACGAGCAGTACTTC. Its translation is CASGGEAYEQYF.

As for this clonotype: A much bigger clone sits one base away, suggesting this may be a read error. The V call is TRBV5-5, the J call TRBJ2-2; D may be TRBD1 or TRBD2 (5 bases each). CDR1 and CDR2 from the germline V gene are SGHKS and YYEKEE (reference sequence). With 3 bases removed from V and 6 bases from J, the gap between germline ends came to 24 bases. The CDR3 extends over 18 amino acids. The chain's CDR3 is CASSSGPETREWAGELFF. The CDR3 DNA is TGTGCCAGCAGCTCGGGACCGGAGACAAGGGAATGGGCCGGGGAGCTGTTTTTT.

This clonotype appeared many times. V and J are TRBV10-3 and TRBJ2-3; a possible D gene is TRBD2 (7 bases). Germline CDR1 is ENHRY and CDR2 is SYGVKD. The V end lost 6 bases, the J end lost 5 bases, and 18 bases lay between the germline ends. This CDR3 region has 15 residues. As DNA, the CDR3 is TGTGCCATCAGCCAGAGGGGGGGGAGGGGAGATACGCAGTATTTT. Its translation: CAISQRGGRGDTQYF.

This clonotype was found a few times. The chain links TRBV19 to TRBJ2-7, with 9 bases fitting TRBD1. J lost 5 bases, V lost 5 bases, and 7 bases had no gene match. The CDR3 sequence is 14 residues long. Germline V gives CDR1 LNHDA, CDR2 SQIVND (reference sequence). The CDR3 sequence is CASSLGQGLHEQYF. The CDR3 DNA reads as TGTGCCAGTAGTTTGGGACAGGGTCTCCACGAGCAGTACTTC.

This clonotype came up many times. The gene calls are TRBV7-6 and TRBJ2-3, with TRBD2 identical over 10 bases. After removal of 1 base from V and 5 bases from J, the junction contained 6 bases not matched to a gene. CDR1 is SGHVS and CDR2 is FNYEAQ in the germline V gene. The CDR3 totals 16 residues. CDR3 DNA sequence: TGTGCCAGCAGCTTAGAAAGCGGGGGGGCGAAAGATACGCAGTATTTT. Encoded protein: CASSLESGGAKDTQYF.

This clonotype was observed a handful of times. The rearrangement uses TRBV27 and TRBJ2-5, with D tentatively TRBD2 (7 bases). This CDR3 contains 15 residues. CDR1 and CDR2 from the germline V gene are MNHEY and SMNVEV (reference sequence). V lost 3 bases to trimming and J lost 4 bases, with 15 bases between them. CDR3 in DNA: TGTGCCAGCAGTTTCGGGGGGCGAAAGGCAGAGACCCAGTACTTC. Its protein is CASSFGGRKAETQYF.

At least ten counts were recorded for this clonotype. The CDR3 DNA reads as TGTGCCAGCAGCCACCGGGACAGGGATAAGAATGAGCAGTTCTTC. Residues: CASSHRDRDKNEQFF. V is TRBV7-8 and J is TRBJ2-1; 9 bases are a match to TRBD1. The CDR3 length is 15 residues. The V and J ends lost 5 bases and 7 bases, in that order; junction bases with no gene match: 9. Germline values: CDR1 SGHVS, CDR2 FQNEAQ.

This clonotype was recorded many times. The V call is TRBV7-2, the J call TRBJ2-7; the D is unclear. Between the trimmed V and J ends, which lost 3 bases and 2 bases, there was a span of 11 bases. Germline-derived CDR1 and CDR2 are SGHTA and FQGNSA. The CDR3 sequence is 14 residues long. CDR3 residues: CASSFFGTPYEQYF. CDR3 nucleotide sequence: TGTGCCAGCAGCTTTTTCGGCACCCCCTACGAGCAGTACTTC.

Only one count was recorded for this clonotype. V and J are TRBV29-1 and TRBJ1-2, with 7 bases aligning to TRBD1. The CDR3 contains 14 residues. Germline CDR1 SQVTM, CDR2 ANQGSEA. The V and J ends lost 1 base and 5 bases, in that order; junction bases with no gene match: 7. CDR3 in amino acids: CSVEGWDSPYGYTF. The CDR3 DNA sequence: TGCAGCGTTGAAGGGTGGGACAGCCCTTATGGCTACACCTTC.

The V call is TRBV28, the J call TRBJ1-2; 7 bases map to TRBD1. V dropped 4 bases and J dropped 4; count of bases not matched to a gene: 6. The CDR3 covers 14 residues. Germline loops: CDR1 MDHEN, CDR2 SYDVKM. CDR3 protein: CASSWRQGGYGYTF. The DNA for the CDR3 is TGTGCCAGCAGTTGGAGACAGGGAGGCTATGGCTACACCTTC.

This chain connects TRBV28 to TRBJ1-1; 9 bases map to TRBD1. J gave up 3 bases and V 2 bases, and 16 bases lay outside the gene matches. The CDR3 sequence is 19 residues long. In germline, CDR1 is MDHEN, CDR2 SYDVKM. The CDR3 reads CASSLPDTGGALWDTEAFF. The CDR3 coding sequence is TGTGCCAGCAGTTTACCTGATACAGGGGGCGCGCTCTGGGACACTGAAGCTTTCTTT.

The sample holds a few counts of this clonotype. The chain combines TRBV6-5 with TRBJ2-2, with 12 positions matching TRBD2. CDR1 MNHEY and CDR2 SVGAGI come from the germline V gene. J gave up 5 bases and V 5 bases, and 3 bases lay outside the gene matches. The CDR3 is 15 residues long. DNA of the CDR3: TGTGCCAGCAGTCCTAGCGGGGGGGATACCGGGGAGCTGTTTTTT. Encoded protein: CASSPSGGDTGELFF.

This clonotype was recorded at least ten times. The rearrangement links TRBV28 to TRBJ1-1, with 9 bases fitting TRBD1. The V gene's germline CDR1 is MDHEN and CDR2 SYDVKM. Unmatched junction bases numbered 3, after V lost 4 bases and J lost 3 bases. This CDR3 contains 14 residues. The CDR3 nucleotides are TGTGCCAGCAGTTATACAGGGGGCTACACTGAAGCTTTCTTT. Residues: CASSYTGGYTEAFF.